This T cell receptor beta chain was sequenced for a study of cytomegalovirus exposure and HLA in healthy donors (TCRdb year 2017). In the study overall: An earlier analysis of several hundred of the donors reported approximately 300 Gb of sequence data and about 100 million unique TCR beta sequences from 150 million to 200 million T cells. Typing coverage differed by locus: A, B, C, DRB1 and DQB1 were typed in roughly 620-630 donors, DQA1 in around 500, DPA1 in around 610, and DPB1 in 400 to 490. In a later analysis, previously published TCR beta repertoires from several hundred donors were re-analyzed and high-resolution HLA genotyping was added so that TCR occurrence patterns could be studied. Every repertoire in the discovery cohort had been generated on one and the same sequencing platform. A later genetic analysis used genome-wide SNP genotypes for about 60% of the roughly 670 donors, treating that subset as a discovery cohort. HLA typing included class I and class II loci at four-digit resolution. In addition to the first cohort of 650 to 800 subjects, a separate validation cohort of some 120 different subjects was used. An earlier analysis of around 580 of the donors used high-throughput TCR beta sequencing to judge whether each TCR beta V gene segment behaved as functional or pseudogenic. The genetic ancestry cluster associated with self-reported Caucasian donors included about 81% of the approximately 400 genotyped donors. About 300 gigabases of sequencing data and some 85 million unique TCR sequences were included in an early release covering around 650 HLA-typed donors. The later analysis used no new phenotypic data to find candidate immune exposures, relying instead on TCR beta sequences and their occurrence across donors. The study aimed to test whether cataloging public T cell receptors could reveal signatures of past pathogen exposure. Because of strong linkage in the cohort, five DR-DQ haplotypes were treated as single units for association and clustering. The study used immunosequencing to profile the T cell repertoires of under 700 subjects and linked those repertoires to cytomegalovirus serostatus. Donor age, sex, ethnicity and CMV serostatus were collected together with the repertoire data. High-throughput TCR immunosequencing, statistical association of individual TCRs with disease status, and machine learning were combined to predict cytomegalovirus infection status. Among about 370 genotyped donors of the cohort, an average of roughly 230,000 unique TCR beta nucleotide sequences was sequenced per donor, of which 15% to 20% were non-productive.

The library was produced with the immunoSEQ multiplex PCR assay. A mixture of 60 forward primers for TCR Vbeta segments and 13 reverse primers for TCR Jbeta segments was used in the multiplex PCR. A multiplex PCR assay on genomic DNA amplified the CDR3 region of rearranged TCR beta genes. The amplified TCR beta libraries were sequenced on the Illumina HiSeq System as 87-base-pair reads. The published analysis was carried out like this. A later analysis counted tens of millions of unique TCR beta chains across the 700 or so repertoires, and around 9.9 million of these chains were shared by at least two donors. Raw reads were error-corrected and collapsed into unique sequences by a nearest-neighbor algorithm in which closely related sequences were merged to remove PCR and sequencing errors. CDR3 sequences were aligned to IMGT reference sequences to assign V, D and J gene segments. For a sequence to be retained, a match of at least six nucleotides to both a V gene segment and a J gene segment was required. Rearrangements were called productive when the CDR3 lacked stop codons and stayed in frame with V and J; all others were non-productive. CDR3 was defined by IMGT convention, running from the second conserved V-encoded cysteine to the conserved J-encoded phenylalanine. The earlier analysis of about 610 of the donors excluded sequences that lacked an unambiguous match to a single V gene segment. An earlier analysis of a few hundred of the donors called V segments functional above 56.7% productive rearrangements and segregating when the between-donor standard deviation exceeded 5%. A statistical classification framework was built to diagnose cytomegalovirus status from the catalog of TCR beta chain sequences. In a later analysis, V and J genes were assigned by comparing TCR nucleotide sequences against IMGT/GENE-DB human TR gene sequences. The TCRdist pipeline was used in a later analysis to assign CDR3 sequences and most-parsimonious VDJ recombination scenarios. A later analysis defined each TCR beta chain by its CDR3 amino acid sequence plus V-gene family, and excluded reads lacking a unique V-gene family. In a later analysis, a few hundred highly shared, low-generation-probability nucleotide sequences were removed to address suspected cross-contamination and a sequencing artifact. A later analysis calculated a clonal expansion index for each public chain from normalized within-repertoire ranks of inferred template counts. A later analysis computed generation probabilities with a VDJ recombination model fitted to out-of-frame rearrangements, and checked the results against IGoR. In a later analysis, TCR-TCR, TCR-HLA and TCR-CMV co-occurrence was scored with hypergeometric tests, and a repertoire-size bias correction was applied to TCR pairs. In a later analysis, false discovery rates were estimated by permuting HLA or CMV assignments 20 times. In a later analysis, co-occurring TCRs were grouped using DBSCAN, and TCRdist sequence similarity was added for clustering within HLA-allele-positive subsets. Co-occurrence clustering excluded repertoires with fewer than 30,000 or more than 120,000 public chains, plus five with anomalous nucleotide sharing. TCRdb provides this immuneACCESS table in a form limited to in-frame rearrangements. Some clones are lacking; in checked studies, under half of them reflect an unresolved V gene, and why the rest are absent is not known. V and J calls and clone size follow that table, whereas D and trimming were derived from the DNA. This sample gives 180,000 or so clones in total; around 80% of them show up just once. The ten largest make up roughly 8% of the sample.

In total, over 600 healthy bone marrow donors made up the cohort. At the time of sampling, every cohort member was nominally healthy, though immune exposures that went unrecorded were likely present. The donor tested CMV seropositive, placing the donor among the 250 to 350 seropositive members of the cohort. A peripheral blood sample was provided by each donor, and peripheral blood mononuclear cells were used for TCR beta sequencing. The Qiagen DNeasy Blood Extraction Kit was used to extract genomic DNA from the blood cell samples. Concerning this clone: The specificity of this receptor is unknown. No base qualities exist here, and no much larger clone lies one base off it.

The CDR3 sequence holds 16 residues, the cysteine and phenylalanine included. Only CDR3 DNA remains: 48 bases, in frame from the first base. Germline trimming: 4 bases from V, 7 bases from J; junction bases outside gene matches: 13. CDR1 and CDR2 (SGDLS, YYNGEE) derive from the germline V gene. The paper's findings and limits, for the study overall: A later analysis found that TCR association rates varied across HLA loci, with DRB1 alleles showing the most associated TCRs and HLA-C alleles the fewest. A few of the identified cytomegalovirus-associated TCR beta chains were confirmed in vitro to be specific for cytomegalovirus antigens. Compared with equally common non-associated chains, HLA-associated TCR beta chains in a later analysis were more clonally expanded and had lower generation probabilities. Linkage disequilibrium might explain the correlated functional status among segregating V segments, but an unknown experimental factor could not be ruled out. Specific HLA alleles were associated with 15,000 to 20,000 TCR beta sequences at a false discovery rate of 0.05 in a later analysis. The sequencing pipeline was judged likely to have produced a cluster of highly shared sequence variants as a technical artifact. In a later genetic analysis, a missense DCLRE1C variant was associated with V-gene and J-gene trimming of TCR beta chains, and the association was replicated in an independent cohort. The classifier was reported to diagnose cytomegalovirus status with high specificity and sensitivity in both the original and validation cohorts. Strong co-occurrence of HLA alleles, especially DR and DQ, made assigning TCR associations to individual alleles difficult. Because HLA typing was unavailable for some donors at each locus, only the typed subset was used in association tests. In this cohort, only TCR beta chains were sequenced, and detectable features were limited by the absence of alpha or paired-chain data. A later analysis found that most CMV-associated TCR beta chains appeared HLA-restricted, with HLA associations seemingly driven largely by CMV exposure. Most TCR sequences were seen in very few donors, while some public TCRs were found in many individuals. Compared with the 666-donor mean, donors in an Asian-associated ancestry cluster had fewer N-insertions in productive TCRs, according to a later genetic analysis. CMV serostatus was the only immune exposure information available for the cohort. Because counts were too low, 15 to 20 rarely observed V segments, including chromosome 9 orphons, were left out of the earlier analysis of several hundred of the donors. A further reported finding was that TCR beta sequences accurately predicted the HLA-A and HLA-B alleles for most subjects in the first cohort. Broadly in line with IMGT annotations, most TCR beta V segments showed up in productive rearrangements about 87% or about 30% of the time in an earlier analysis of around 550 of the donors. In the study, 150 to 200 TCR beta chains were listed as associated with cytomegalovirus. In a later analysis, several top co-occurrence clusters were reported to appear linked to parvovirus B19, influenza, CMV and Epstein-Barr virus. Roughly uniform sequencing depth across donors was assumed in presence/absence analyses, although this assumption may not hold. The authors suggested that the approach could potentially be generalized to other disease states and immunological phenotypes. Because the 87-base-pair reads could not distinguish some IMGT-functional V segments, including TRBV6-2 and TRBV6-3, those segments were excluded.

The V gene is TRBV9 and the J gene is TRBJ2-5; TRBD2 matches 10 bases in the middle. The receptor's source is a woman aged 40 to 50 in good health and CMV-seropositive. Sequenced material: PBMCs. The nucleotides read TGTGCCAGCAGCACTACGAGCGGGAGGGCCTCGGTGACCCAGTACTTC. Translated, it gives CASSTTSGRASVTQYF. With the rest looked up from the reference TRBV9 and TRBJ2-5 genes rather than sequenced, the full variable domain is DSGVTQTPKHLITATGQRVTLRCSPRSGDLSVYWYQQSLDQGLQFLIQYYNGEERAKGNILERFSAQQFPDLHSELNLSSLELGDSALYFCASSTTSGRASVTQYFGPGTRLLVL.